This TCR beta chain was sequenced for a study of shared clonotypes between healthy human individuals. Study background: CD4 naive and CD4 memory each took three plates per donor, while CD8 naive took two and CD8 memory one.

As to this clone: The target antigen is unknown.

Germline V gives CDR1 SEHNR, CDR2 FQNEAQ (reference sequence). This CDR3 comprises 13 residues. V shed 5 bases and J 7 bases; nucleotides not matched to a gene: 7. Cells designated naive CD8 were CD45RO-negative and were positively selected for CCR7, with terminally differentiated effector memory CD45RA+ cells excluded. An assay was performed, and its level was deep. Sequencing used immunoSEQ multiplex PCR; TCRdb keeps in-frame clones, though not all of them. This table holds about 2.1 million clones, around 95% found once. Notes on the study in general: What rarefaction showed was incomplete sorted-subset sequencing despite large depth.

This sequence joins TRBV7-9 and TRBJ1-2; 7 nucleotides agree with TRBD1. Sample: naive CD8+ T cells from PBMCs. The origin of this receptor is a man between 18 and 35 years old in good health. Some clones in this sample may be carry-over from other donors' samples. CDR3 sequence (DNA): TGTGCCAGCAGCCAGGGACAGATCCCTGGCTACACCTTC. Amino acids: CASSQGQIPGYTF.